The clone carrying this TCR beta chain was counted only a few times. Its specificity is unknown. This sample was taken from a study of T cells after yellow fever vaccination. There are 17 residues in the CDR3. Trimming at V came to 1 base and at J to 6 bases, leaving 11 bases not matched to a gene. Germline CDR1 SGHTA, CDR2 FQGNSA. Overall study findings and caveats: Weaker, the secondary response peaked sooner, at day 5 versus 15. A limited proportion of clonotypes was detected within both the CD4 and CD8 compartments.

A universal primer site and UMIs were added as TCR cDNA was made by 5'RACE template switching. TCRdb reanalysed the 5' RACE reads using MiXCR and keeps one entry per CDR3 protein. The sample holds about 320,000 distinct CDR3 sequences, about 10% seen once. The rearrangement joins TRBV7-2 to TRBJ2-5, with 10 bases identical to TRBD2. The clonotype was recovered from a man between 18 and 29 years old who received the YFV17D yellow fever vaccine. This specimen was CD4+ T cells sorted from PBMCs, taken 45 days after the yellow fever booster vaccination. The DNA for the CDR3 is TGTGCCAGCAGCTTAGGCCCTAGCGGGGGCCGAAGGAAGACCCAGTACTTC. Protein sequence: CASSLGPSGGRRKTQYF.